These 25 T cell receptor beta chains were all obtained from the same sample, sequenced in a study of technical replicates of blood from a few donors. Sequenced by immunoSEQ multiplex PCR; TCRdb stores in-frame clones only, minus some. The top ten hold approximately 0.25% of the sample, which has around 85,000 clones, 85% to 95% seen once. Sequencing was carried out using T cells isolated from PBMCs. These receptors were obtained from a human donor in good health.

For the CDR3, the DNA is TGTGCCAGCAGTGAAGCGTGGGGACTCCCAAAAGAGACCCAGTACTTC. Translating it yields CASSEAWGLPKETQYF. This rearrangement joins TRBV6-1 to TRBJ2-5, with D possibly matching TRBD2 (6 bases). The CDR3 loop spans 16 amino acids. Germline V gene sequence: CDR1 MNHNS, CDR2 SASEGT. Trimming took 0 bases from V and 3 from J, leaving 14 bases between them.

V gene TRBV10-3 combines with J gene TRBJ2-7; D unclear. Trimming took off 2 bases at V and 0 bases at J, with 8 bases between the two ends. The CDR3 has 14 residues. Germline V gives CDR1 ENHRY, CDR2 SYGVKD. CDR3 nucleotides: TGTGCCATCAGTGAGCTCCACAGCTCCTACGAGCAGTACTTC. Protein product: CAISELHSSYEQYF.

The chain employs TRBV7-2 and TRBJ2-7; no clear D gene. The germline CDR1 and CDR2 sequences are SGHTA and FQGNSA. The CDR3 consists of 15 residues. V was trimmed by 1 base and J by 0 bases, leaving 10 bases between them. DNA for the CDR3: TGTGCCAGCAGCTTAGATACCAGCGCCTCCTACGAGCAGTACTTC. Encoded protein: CASSLDTSASYEQYF.

This chain uses TRBV5-4 with TRBJ2-2, with 9 bases fitting TRBD2. Germline loops: CDR1 SGHNT, CDR2 YYREEE (reference sequence). V was pared by 0 bases and J by 1 base, with 4 bases of the junction left unmatched. The CDR3 is made up of 17 amino acids. The CDR3: CASSLGLAGLNTGELFF. The CDR3, as DNA: TGTGCCAGCAGCTTGGGGCTAGCGGGGTTGAACACCGGGGAGCTGTTTTTT.

The chain uses TRBV5-1 and TRBJ2-1; TRBD1 agrees at 9 bases. The CDR3 spans 14 residues. With 0 bases clipped from V and 6 bases from J, the junction kept 1 base outside the gene matches. Germline loops: CDR1 SGHRS, CDR2 YFSETQ. The CDR3 DNA reads TGCGCCAGCAGCTTGGAGGACAGGGGCAATGAGCAGTTCTTC. This encodes CASSLEDRGNEQFF.

This clone was detected only once. The chain combines TRBV13 with TRBJ2-7; 7 positions match TRBD1. Germline CDR1 is PRHDT and CDR2 is FYEKMQ (reference sequence). The CDR3 loop spans 13 amino acids. Trimming cost V 8 bases and J 3 bases; bases outside gene matches: 7. CDR3 DNA: TGTGCCAGCGGGCTGACAGGGCGCTACGAGCAGTACTTC. It specifies CASGLTGRYEQYF. Full variable domain (outside the CDR3, taken from reference TRBV13 and TRBJ2-7): AAGVIQSPRHLIKEKRETATLKCYPIPRHDTVYWYQQGPGQDPQFLISFYEKMQSDKGSIPDRFSAQQFSDYHSELNMSSLELGDSALYFCASGLTGRYEQYFGPGTRLTVT.

V gene TRBV27 combines with J gene TRBJ2-5, with D maybe TRBD1 (5 bases). V shed 3 bases and J shed 1 base, with 15 bases lying between them. Germline-derived CDR1 and CDR2 are MNHEY and SMNVEV (reference sequence). This CDR3 comprises 16 residues. For the CDR3, the DNA is TGTGCCAGCAGTTTGACAGCCCCTACGATCCAAGAGACCCAGTACTTC. It codes for CASSLTAPTIQETQYF.

This sequence joins TRBV7-9 and TRBJ1-1, with D hard to call. V dropped 6 bases and J dropped 0 bases, with 11 bases sitting between them. CDR1 is SEHNR, CDR2 FQNEAQ, per germline (reference sequence). CDR3 length: 14 residues. The CDR3 sequence: CASSWTEVNTEAFF. The CDR3 DNA reads as TGTGCCAGCAGTTGGACTGAGGTGAACACTGAAGCTTTCTTT. Looking up the rest from reference TRBV7-9 and TRBJ1-1 gives the full variable domain: DTGVSQNPRHKITKRGQNVTFRCDPISEHNRLYWYRQTLGQGPEFLTYFQNEAQLEKSRLLSDRFSAERPKGSFSTLEIQRTEQGDSAMYLCASSWTEVNTEAFFGQGTRLTVV.

The chain joins TRBV2 to TRBJ2-3, with 14 bases matching TRBD2. This CDR3 has 17 amino acids. J was trimmed by 3 bases and V by 7 bases; bases with no gene match: 9. Germline V lookup: CDR1 SNHLY, CDR2 FYNNEI. CDR3 DNA sequence: TGTGCCAGCACCGAATCCGGACTAGCGGGAGGTACAGATACGCAGTATTTT. This encodes CASTESGLAGGTDTQYF.

CDR3 DNA sequence: TGCGCCAGCAGCCAAGATCCTGGCCTAGCCGGGAGAAATGAGCAGTTCTTC. Its protein is CASSQDPGLAGRNEQFF. The genes are TRBV4-1 and TRBJ2-1, with D possibly TRBD2 on 6 matching bases. V lost 0 bases and J lost 7, with 19 bases in between. CDR3 size: 17 residues. Germline loops: CDR1 MGHRA, CDR2 YSYEKL.

This chain connects TRBV19 to TRBJ1-5; D is uncertain. The V and J ends lost 6 bases and 2 bases respectively, with 23 bases between them. The CDR3 extends over 18 amino acids. Per the germline V gene, CDR1 is LNHDA and CDR2 is SQIVND (reference sequence). The CDR3 loop reads CASSGEKTFPGGNQPQHF. The CDR3 coding sequence is TGTGCCAGTAGCGGGGAGAAGACTTTCCCCGGGGGCAATCAGCCCCAGCATTTT.

The V call is TRBV11-3, the J call TRBJ1-1, with 9 bases matching TRBD1. V lost 5 bases, J lost 10 bases, and 5 bases stayed unmatched. CDR3 size: 12 residues. Per the germline V gene, CDR1 is SGHNT and CDR2 is YENEEA. The CDR3 bases are TGTGCCAGCAGCCCACAGGGGGCTAGAGCTTTCTTT. This translates into CASSPQGARAFF.

The chain combines TRBV27 with TRBJ2-5; 10 bases are shared with TRBD1. The germline V gene encodes CDR1 MNHEY and CDR2 SMNVEV (reference sequence). The trim removed 6 bases at V and 2 bases at J, leaving 3 bases unmatched. The CDR3 sequence is 14 residues long. The CDR3 DNA reads TGTGCCAGCAGGAGGACAGGGGGACAAGAGACCCAGTACTTC. Protein: CASRRTGGQETQYF.

V is TRBV7-9 and J is TRBJ1-3; the D gene is possibly TRBD1 (5 bases). Germline CDR1 reads SEHNR; CDR2 reads FQNEAQ (reference sequence). The CDR3 consists of 14 residues. With 3 bases removed from V and 2 bases from J, the gap between germline ends came to 8 bases. The CDR3 nucleotides read TGTGCCAGCAGCTTTCGACAGACTGGAAACACCATATATTTT. As protein: CASSFRQTGNTIYF.

The chain is built from TRBV15 and TRBJ1-2; D not resolved. Deletions cut 0 bases from V and 4 bases from J, with 9 bases between. The CDR3 consists of 14 residues. Germline loops: CDR1 LNHNV, CDR2 YYDKDF (reference sequence). CDR3 amino acids: CATSRDRVSYGYTF. CDR3 bases: TGTGCCACCAGCAGAGATCGGGTATCCTATGGCTACACCTTC.

The rearrangement links TRBV6-1 to TRBJ1-5; 12 positions match TRBD1. The J segment lost 6 bases and the V segment lost 0 bases, leaving 6 bases of the junction unmatched. This CDR3 region has 17 residues. The germline V gene encodes CDR1 MNHNS and CDR2 SASEGT. The CDR3 DNA reads as TGTGCCAGCAGTGAAGCGCGGGGGACAGGGGGCTTTCAGCCCCAGCATTTT. Translating gives CASSEARGTGGFQPQHF.

J is TRBJ1-4 and V is TRBV4-1, with D perhaps TRBD1 (6 bases). This CDR3 has 13 amino acids. Germline V gene lookup returns CDR1 MGHRA and CDR2 YSYEKL. V lost 2 bases to trimming and J lost 11 bases, with 12 bases between them. As DNA, the CDR3 is TGCGCCAGCAGCCAAACAGGGTTCATTAAACTGTTTTTT. Residues: CASSQTGFIKLFF.

The chain links TRBV4-1 to TRBJ2-5; a possible D gene is TRBD1 (8 bases). V lost 6 bases to trimming and J lost 5 bases, with 13 bases between them. Germline lookup yields CDR1 MGHRA and CDR2 YSYEKL. The CDR3 length is 13 residues. The CDR3 DNA reads as TGCGCCAGCAGACTACAGGGGGGGGAGACCCAGTACTTC. Translation: CASRLQGGETQYF.

The chain recombines TRBV10-3 with TRBJ1-4, with D perhaps matching TRBD1 (6 bases). Trimming took 3 bases from V and 8 from J, leaving 13 bases between them. This CDR3 is 14 amino acids long. CDR1 is ENHRY and CDR2 is SYGVKD in the germline V gene. DNA for the CDR3: TGTGCCATCAGTGACGGGGGGGCGAAGGAAAAACTGTTTTTT. Translation gives CAISDGGAKEKLFF.

This clone was observed once. This rearrangement joins TRBV2 to TRBJ2-7, with D hard to call. The V gene's germline CDR1 is SNHLY and CDR2 FYNNEI. The V end was cut by 7 bases, the J end by 2 bases, with 15 bases between. There are 14 residues in the CDR3. CDR3 in DNA: TGTGCCAGCAAGTTCGGGTCCTCGACCTACGAGCAGTACTTC. Translating it yields CASKFGSSTYEQYF.

This chain joins TRBV4-2 and TRBJ2-1, with D perhaps matching TRBD2 (6 bases). The CDR3 is made up of 18 amino acids. The germline V and J ends were trimmed by 0 bases and 2 bases, with 17 bases remaining between them. Germline V CDR1 and CDR2: LGHNA, YNFKEQ. DNA for the CDR3: TGTGCCAGCAGCCAAGACCCATTGAATAGCGGCCCCTACAATGAGCAGTTCTTC. This sequence encodes CASSQDPLNSGPYNEQFF.

The V call is TRBV5-1, the J call TRBJ1-2; perhaps TRBD1 as D (6 bases). This CDR3 region has 13 residues. Trimming removed 4 bases from V and 3 bases from J, with 10 bases in between. Germline V gives CDR1 SGHRS, CDR2 YFSETQ. In DNA, the CDR3 is TGCGCCAGCAGCACAGGGAGAGACTATGGCTACACCTTC. This codes for CASSTGRDYGYTF. Looking up the rest from reference TRBV5-1 and TRBJ1-2 gives the full variable domain: KAGVTQTPRYLIKTRGQQVTLSCSPISGHRSVSWYQQTPGQGLQFLFEYFSETQRNKGNFPGRFSGRQFSNSRSEMNVSTLELGDSALYLCASSTGRDYGYTFGSGTRLTVV.

For this clone: Other DNA variants within this sample encode the same CDR3. This chain joins TRBV4-1 and TRBJ2-7; tentative D call: TRBD2 (6 bases). The CDR3 has 14 residues. V was clipped by 3 bases and J by 4 bases, with 13 bases between them. CDR1 and CDR2 from the germline V gene are MGHRA and YSYEKL. The DNA for the CDR3 is TGCGCCAGCAGCCAGGCGGCCGGGGGATACGAGCAGTACTTC. Translated, it gives CASSQAAGGYEQYF.

This clone has only one observation. The chain carries TRBV6-1 and TRBJ1-5; possible D gene TRBD1, 5 bases. The CDR3 is made up of 15 amino acids. Trimming removed 3 bases at V and 7 bases at J, with 16 bases between. Germline V lookup: CDR1 MNHNS, CDR2 SASEGT. As DNA, the CDR3 is TGTGCCAGCAGTGATTTGCGGGGCTCCGGCCAGCCCCAGCATTTT. Amino acids: CASSDLRGSGQPQHF.

This chain uses TRBV2 with TRBJ2-5; tentatively, D is TRBD1 (6 bases). V was pared by 9 bases and J by 4 bases, with 24 bases between. Germline CDR1 reads SNHLY; CDR2 reads FYNNEI. The CDR3 extends over 16 amino acids. The CDR3 is CASSGQQGFDRETQYF. In DNA form, the CDR3 reads TGTGCCAGTTCCGGACAACAGGGTTTTGACCGAGAGACCCAGTACTTC. Together with reference TRBV2 and TRBJ2-5, the CDR3 gives the full variable domain: EPEVTQTPSHQVTQMGQEVILRCVPISNHLYFYWYRQILGQKVEFLVSFYNNEISEKSEIFDDQFSVERPDGSNFTLKIRSTKLEDSAMYFCASSGQQGFDRETQYFGPGTRLLVL.